This is a list of T cell receptor beta chains from one sample in a study of T cells in localized non-small cell lung cancer. Libraries were prepared by immunoSEQ multiplex PCR; TCRdb keeps only in-frame clonotypes and omits some of them. The data contain under 65,000 clones, about 90% of them singletons. Sequencing was performed on peripheral blood, taken before any cancer treatment. Receptors were obtained from a man aged 40 to 75 with stage I squamous cell lung carcinoma. CDR3s leave out the opening cysteine and the closing phenylalanine or tryptophan.

V gene,CDR3 protein
TRBV10-1,ASSELGTSGINEQF
TRBV5-1,ASSLKSGQTSYEQY
TRBV19,ASSQAQGVGQPQH
TRBV5-1,ASSLAGGSRGHEQY
TRBV30,AWSGLYSGNTIY
TRBV7-2,ASSPPGGETQY
TRBV2,ASSEEAGGGGKLF
TRBV9,ASSGPGLSYNEQF
TRBV5-1,ASSLVPGGYGYT
TRBV2,ASTEQGENAF
TRBV5-1,ASSQGPRGHEQY
TRBV19,ASSPSAGYNEQF
TRBV28,ASRGTPLNTEAF
TRBV7-2,ASSSSGARETQY
TRBV2,ASEQGENIQY
TRBV19,ASSTGLGEYNEQF
TRBV5-6,ASSEGPGRGYEQY
TRBV7-2,ASSLLAGRTQY